A single sample is the source of the 27 T cell receptor beta chains below, sequenced in a study of T cell clonotyping in hematopoietic cell transplantation. TCRdb keeps only in-frame clones here, not all; method: immunoSEQ multiplex PCR. The profile shows 15,000 or so clones, roughly 90% of them singletons. Sequencing was done on a sample of peripheral blood mononuclear cells. The receptors come from a man aged 50 to 59 in good health. Some clones in this sample may be carry-over from other donors' samples.

V gene TRBV5-4 combines with J gene TRBJ2-5, with D possibly called TRBD1 or TRBD2 (5 bases each). Germline CDR1 is SGHNT and CDR2 is YYREEE (reference sequence). This CDR3 has 14 amino acids. Trimming took 5 bases from V and 2 from J, leaving 13 bases between them. CDR3 region: CASRLGRGQETQYF. Written as DNA, the CDR3 is TGTGCCAGCAGACTGGGACGGGGACAAGAGACCCAGTACTTC.

This sequence joins TRBV28 and TRBJ1-1; D might be TRBD1 (6 bases). Germline CDR1 and CDR2: MDHEN and SYDVKM. The ends were cut back, 2 bases at V and 1 base at J, with 8 bases in the middle. CDR3 length equals 14 residues. Written as DNA, the CDR3 is TGTGCCAGCAGTTTAAGACAGGAGAACACTGAAGCTTTCTTT. As protein: CASSLRQENTEAFF.

Only a few counts were recorded for this clone. The gene calls are TRBV4-1 and TRBJ1-5; D not certain. Germline V lookup: CDR1 MGHRA, CDR2 YSYEKL. V shed 4 bases and J shed 3 bases, with 16 bases lying between them. This CDR3 comprises 16 residues. The CDR3 DNA follows: TGCGCCAGCAGCCTAGCCTACGGAGGGAACAATCAGCCCCAGCATTTT. It translates to CASSLAYGGNNQPQHF.

The rearrangement joins TRBV14 to TRBJ2-7; D ambiguous. CDR1 is SGHDN, CDR2 FVKESK, per germline. This CDR3 contains 12 residues. The V gene lost 3 bases and the J gene lost 4 bases, with 7 bases spanning the gap. CDR3 residues: CASSQTGYEQYF. CDR3 DNA: TGTGCCAGCAGCCAGACTGGATACGAGCAGTACTTC.

The rearrangement uses TRBV4-2 and TRBJ1-1, with 8 bases aligning to TRBD1. Trimming cost V 4 bases and J 11 bases; bases outside gene matches: 12. CDR1 is LGHNA, CDR2 YNFKEQ, per germline. This CDR3 is built from 14 residues. The CDR3 spells CASSPPIRTGWAFF. In nucleotides, the CDR3 is TGTGCCAGCAGCCCCCCCATAAGGACAGGGTGGGCTTTCTTT.

The genes are TRBV29-1 and TRBJ2-1, with D possibly TRBD1 on 5 matching bases. The CDR3 is 13 residues long. Trimming took 3 bases from V and 6 from J, leaving 12 bases between them. Germline CDR1 SQVTM, CDR2 ANQGSEA. The CDR3 nucleotides read TGCAGCGTTGACTCAGGGTCGCGCAATGAGCAGTTCTTC. It translates to CSVDSGSRNEQFF.

The chain links TRBV14 to TRBJ1-2, with D uncertain. The CDR3 spans 12 residues. Trimming stripped 0 bases from V and 8 bases from J, with 7 bases between. The germline V gene has CDR1 SGHDN and CDR2 FVKESK. The CDR3 DNA follows: TGTGCCAGCAGCCAAGATCGGATCGGCTACACCTTC. Protein sequence: CASSQDRIGYTF.

This chain uses TRBV5-1 with TRBJ2-1; 10 bases are a match to TRBD2. The CDR3 length is 16 residues. V lost 4 bases and J lost 1; bases outside the gene matches: 5. Germline-derived CDR1 and CDR2 are SGHRS and YFSETQ. The CDR3 DNA reads as TGCGCCAGCAGCGTCTCTAGCGGGGGTTCCTACAATGAGCAGTTCTTC. Its protein is CASSVSSGGSYNEQFF.

Regarding this clone: At one boundary the junction diverges from the germline segment, which might be a read error. The rearrangement joins TRBV7-7 to TRBJ2-7; D remains unclear. Germline V gene lookup returns CDR1 SSHAT and CDR2 FNYEAQ (reference sequence). The CDR3 consists of 13 residues. The CDR3 coding sequence is TGTGCTAGCAGCTTAGCCTCCAGCGACGAGCAGTACTTC. Its protein product is CASSLASSDEQYF.

V is TRBV2 and J is TRBJ1-5; D unresolved. The germline CDR1 and CDR2 sequences are SNHLY and FYNNEI. V shed 4 bases and J shed 2 bases, with 6 bases lying between them. CDR3 length equals 13 residues. The CDR3 nucleotides read TGTGCCAGCAGTGTGGCGGGCAATCAGCCCCAGCATTTT. Encoded protein: CASSVAGNQPQHF. The whole variable domain, filled in from reference TRBV2 and TRBJ1-5, reads EPEVTQTPSHQVTQMGQEVILRCVPISNHLYFYWYRQILGQKVEFLVSFYNNEISEKSEIFDDQFSVERPDGSNFTLKIRSTKLEDSAMYFCASSVAGNQPQHFGDGTRLSIL.

CDR3 sequence: CASRGSMNTEAFF. DNA for the CDR3: TGTGCCAGTAGGGGAAGCATGAACACTGAAGCTTTCTTT. The genes are TRBV19 and TRBJ1-1; unclear D gene. Trimming removed 6 bases from V and 0 bases from J, with 8 bases in between. CDR1 is LNHDA and CDR2 is SQIVND in the germline V gene (reference sequence). The CDR3 consists of 13 residues.

The chain employs TRBV29-1 and TRBJ1-3; D not certain. In germline, CDR1 is SQVTM, CDR2 ANQGSEA. Trimming stripped 6 bases from V and 4 bases from J, with 10 bases between. The CDR3 is 12 amino acids. The chain's CDR3 is CSVRIPGNTIYF. The CDR3 coding sequence is TGCAGCGTCCGGATTCCGGGAAACACCATATATTTT.

This clone was observed a single time. The J gene is TRBJ1-4, the V gene TRBV6-1; D gene uncertain. The V end lost 1 base, the J end lost 0 bases, and 6 bases lay between the germline ends. Germline loops: CDR1 MNHNS, CDR2 SASEGT. The CDR3 covers 15 residues. CDR3 protein: CASSEENPTNEKLFF. CDR3 DNA: TGTGCCAGCAGTGAAGAGAATCCAACTAATGAAAAACTGTTTTTT.

This clone was observed once. The J gene is TRBJ1-5, the V gene TRBV28; no firm D call. From germline, CDR1 is MDHEN and CDR2 SYDVKM. The CDR3 is made up of 12 amino acids. Trimming removed 6 bases from V and 7 bases from J, with 10 bases in between. Here the CDR3 DNA reads TGTGCCAGCAGGCGGCAGGAACAGCCCCAGCATTTT. It is translated as CASRRQEQPQHF.

CDR3 sequence reads: CASSHLSAGRTDTQYF. In nucleotides, the CDR3 is TGCGCCAGCAGCCATTTGTCCGCGGGGCGCACAGATACGCAGTATTTT. The chain has TRBV4-1 and TRBJ2-3, with D perhaps TRBD2 (6 bases). Germline CDR1 is MGHRA and CDR2 is YSYEKL. The CDR3 totals 16 residues. With 3 bases removed from V and 1 base from J, the gap between germline ends came to 14 bases.

The chain has TRBV4-1 and TRBJ1-6; D ambiguous. With 4 bases removed from V and 0 bases from J, the gap between germline ends came to 10 bases. The CDR3 runs 16 residues. CDR1 MGHRA and CDR2 YSYEKL come from the germline V gene. The CDR3 loop reads CASSPTESSYNSPLHF. CDR3 DNA sequence: TGCGCCAGCAGCCCCACAGAGAGCTCCTATAATTCACCCCTCCACTTT.

V usage is TRBV6-6 and J usage is TRBJ1-6; D is perhaps TRBD1 (5 bases). Germline V gene sequence: CDR1 MNHNY, CDR2 SVGAGI (reference sequence). The V and J ends lost 0 bases and 7 bases respectively, with 10 bases between them. The CDR3 is 15 residues long. The CDR3 DNA reads TGTGCCAGCAGTTACTCGGGACGGGAGAATTCACCCCTCCACTTT. The encoded protein is CASSYSGRENSPLHF.

This chain connects TRBV6-6 to TRBJ1-1; 9 bases map to TRBD1. Looked up from germline, CDR1 is MNHNY and CDR2 is SVGAGI (reference sequence). The V segment lost 8 bases and the J segment 1 base; nucleotides outside the gene matches: 2. This CDR3 contains 13 residues. CDR3 nucleotides: TGTGCCAGCGGGACAGGGTGGAACACTGAAGCTTTCTTT. Its translation: CASGTGWNTEAFF.

This clone has only a few counts. The genes are TRBV6-1 and TRBJ1-6; D is possibly TRBD1 (5 bases). There are 14 residues in the CDR3. Germline V CDR1 and CDR2: MNHNS, SASEGT. Deletions cut 6 bases from V and 11 bases from J, with 17 bases between. The CDR3 protein is CASRRKGSEAPLHF. For the CDR3, the DNA is TGTGCCAGCAGGAGGAAGGGGTCGGAAGCACCCCTCCACTTT.

The CDR3 loop reads CASSTGTSGARDTQYF. The CDR3 DNA follows: TGTGCCAGCAGCACCGGGACTAGCGGGGCCCGGGATACGCAGTATTTT. V and J are TRBV7-9 and TRBJ2-3; 13 bases align to TRBD2. The length of the CDR3 is 16 residues. Germline V gene data show CDR1 as SEHNR and CDR2 as FQNEAQ (reference sequence). V lost 5 bases, J lost 6 bases, and 8 bases stayed unmatched.

The rearrangement joins TRBV7-2 to TRBJ2-3; no clear D gene. Looked up from germline, CDR1 is SGHTA and CDR2 is FQGNSA. CDR3 length: 13 amino acids. Trimming shortened V by 5 bases and J by 1 base, and 7 bases separated the two germline ends. This CDR3 reads CASSQTRTDTQYF. In DNA, the CDR3 is TGTGCCAGCAGCCAGACCCGCACAGATACGCAGTATTTT.

The chain is built from TRBV6-5 and TRBJ2-1; D is unclear. The germline V gene encodes CDR1 MNHEY and CDR2 SVGAGI. With 2 bases removed from V and 4 bases from J, the gap between germline ends came to 3 bases. The CDR3 spans 12 residues. For the CDR3, the DNA is TGTGCCAGCAGTTACAATTACAATGAGCAGTTCTTC. Its protein is CASSYNYNEQFF.

The chain couples TRBV5-4 to TRBJ2-5; the D gene is possibly TRBD2 (6 bases). CDR3 length: 15 residues. The V end was cut by 2 bases, the J end by 0 bases, with 11 bases between. Germline V lookup: CDR1 SGHNT, CDR2 YYREEE (reference sequence). The chain's CDR3 is CASSFAGIYQETQYF. Here the CDR3 DNA reads TGTGCCAGCAGCTTCGCGGGGATCTACCAAGAGACCCAGTACTTC.

The genes are TRBV9 and TRBJ2-5; TRBD2 matches at 10 bases. Germline loops: CDR1 SGDLS, CDR2 YYNGEE. The junction had 9 bases not matched to a gene; V was cut back by 0 bases and J by 7 bases. The CDR3 has 16 residues. This CDR3 reads CASSVATSGDVGTQYF. In DNA form, the CDR3 reads TGTGCCAGCAGCGTAGCTACTAGCGGGGACGTTGGGACCCAGTACTTC.

V usage is TRBV7-2 and J usage is TRBJ1-2; a possible D gene is TRBD1 (5 bases). This CDR3 is built from 14 residues. CDR1 and CDR2 (germline): SGHTA, FQGNSA. With 1 base removed from V and 4 bases from J, the gap between germline ends came to 10 bases. DNA of the CDR3: TGTGCCAGCAGCTTAGGACAGCTGTCCTATGGCTACACCTTC. The encoded protein is CASSLGQLSYGYTF.

The chain couples TRBV14 to TRBJ1-3, with D possibly matching TRBD1 (6 bases). The germline V gene has CDR1 SGHDN and CDR2 FVKESK. V dropped 1 base and J dropped 0 bases, with 10 bases sitting between them. The CDR3 consists of 16 residues. CDR3 residues: CASSQVTGFSGNTIYF. CDR3 sequence (DNA): TGTGCCAGCAGCCAAGTGACAGGTTTCTCTGGAAACACCATATATTTT.

This chain uses TRBV7-2 with TRBJ2-3, with 9 bases aligning to TRBD1. This CDR3 contains 16 residues. Per the germline V gene, CDR1 is SGHTA and CDR2 is FQGNSA. The V gene end was trimmed by 5 bases and the J gene end by 1 base; junction bases not matched to a gene: 7. The CDR3 is CASSRNTGGGTDTQYF. The CDR3 nucleotides read TGTGCCAGCAGCCGAAACACAGGGGGCGGCACAGATACGCAGTATTTT. Full variable domain (outside the CDR3, taken from reference TRBV7-2 and TRBJ2-3): GAGVSQSPSNKVTEKGKDVELRCDPISGHTALYWYRQSLGQGLEFLIYFQGNSAPDKSGLPSDRFSAERTGGSVSTLTIQRTQQEDSAVYLCASSRNTGGGTDTQYFGPGTRLTVL.